A single sample gave rise to the 23 T cell receptor beta chains below, sequenced in a study of blood T cells in healthy people across ages. With a J-beta primer mix and a sample-barcoded 5' primer, a second PCR ran about 6 to 11 cycles. In TCRdb, the 5' RACE reads were re-called with MiXCR into one record per CDR3 protein. Of 540,000 or so distinct CDR3 sequences listed, 47% are singletons. Sequenced: blood. The receptors shown here come from an elderly man in good health.

The chain recombines TRBV20-1 with TRBJ2-5; D is possibly TRBD2 (6 bases). This CDR3 is 13 amino acids long. V shed 0 bases and J shed 9 bases, with 14 bases lying between them. CDR1 and CDR2 from the germline V gene are DFQATT and SNEGSKA (reference sequence). CDR3 nucleotide sequence: TGCAGTGCTAGAGAGGGCGGGGTGGCGTCCCAGTACTTC. It encodes CSAREGGVASQYF.

The chain has TRBV5-1 and TRBJ1-1; 7 bases map to TRBD1. V trimming: 4 bases; J trimming: 4 bases; junction bases outside the gene matches: 13. Germline CDR1 and CDR2: SGHRS and YFSETQ. This CDR3 is 16 amino acids long. CDR3 coding DNA: TGCGCCAGCAGCGTGGGACAGCAGCTGGGAATCACTGAAGCTTTCTTT. This gives the protein CASSVGQQLGITEAFF. The entire variable domain, with the rest obtained from reference TRBV5-1 and TRBJ1-1, is as follows: KAGVTQTPRYLIKTRGQQVTLSCSPISGHRSVSWYQQTPGQGLQFLFEYFSETQRNKGNFPGRFSGRQFSNSRSEMNVSTLELGDSALYLCASSVGQQLGITEAFFGQGTRLTVV.

The table lists this clonotype with a few counts. The V and J genes are TRBV28 and TRBJ2-7; D uncertain. The V gene's germline CDR1 is MDHEN and CDR2 SYDVKM. Trimming stripped 8 bases from V and 2 bases from J, with 13 bases between. CDR3 size: 13 residues. This chain's CDR3 is CASLGKNTYEQYF. In nucleotides, the CDR3 is TGTGCCAGCTTGGGGAAAAACACCTACGAGCAGTACTTC.

This clonotype showed up just once. V usage is TRBV11-1 and J usage is TRBJ2-1; a weak D match, TRBD2 (6 bases). The germline CDR1 and CDR2 sequences are SGHAT and FQDESV (reference sequence). Trimming left V 5 bases short and J 1 base short, with 15 bases between. The CDR3 is 16 amino acids. The CDR3 is CASSPVGGESYNEQFF. The CDR3 DNA sequence: TGTGCCAGCAGCCCTGTGGGGGGAGAGTCCTACAATGAGCAGTTCTTC.

This chain connects TRBV5-1 to TRBJ1-1, with D possibly being TRBD1 (6 bases). This CDR3 region has 14 residues. Per germline, CDR1 SGHRS and CDR2 YFSETQ. Trimming stripped 0 bases from V and 1 base from J, with 7 bases between. CDR3 in amino acids: CASSLVQGNTEAFF. CDR3 nucleotide sequence: TGCGCCAGCAGCTTGGTACAGGGGAACACTGAAGCTTTCTTT. Looking up the rest from reference TRBV5-1 and TRBJ1-1 gives the full variable domain: KAGVTQTPRYLIKTRGQQVTLSCSPISGHRSVSWYQQTPGQGLQFLFEYFSETQRNKGNFPGRFSGRQFSNSRSEMNVSTLELGDSALYLCASSLVQGNTEAFFGQGTRLTVV.

This clonotype showed up just a few times. The CDR3 region is CASSLDSNSNEQFF. The CDR3 DNA is TGTGCCAGCAGCTTAGACTCAAACTCAAATGAGCAGTTCTTC. The chain couples TRBV7-2 to TRBJ2-1; D is ambiguous. The germline V and J ends were trimmed by 1 base and 7 bases, with 11 bases remaining between them. This CDR3 region has 14 residues. CDR1 and CDR2 from the germline V gene are SGHTA and FQGNSA.

The chain uses TRBV12-3 or TRBV12-4 and TRBJ2-7; D gene unclear. The CDR3 is made up of 14 amino acids. V was pared by 1 base and J by 7 bases, with 14 bases between. CDR3 coding DNA: TGTGCCAGCAGTTTAGGACTGGGCCCCGGGGAGCAGTACTTC. Protein: CASSLGLGPGEQYF.

This clonotype has a handful of counts. The chain recombines TRBV4-2 with TRBJ2-7, with 9 bases matching TRBD1. The CDR3 has 14 residues. Germline assignment: CDR1 LGHNA and CDR2 YNFKEQ. The V and J ends lost 4 bases and 1 base, in that order; junction bases with no gene match: 2. CDR3 loop: CASSRGTGSYEQYF. CDR3 nucleotide sequence: TGTGCCAGCAGCCGAGGGACAGGGTCCTACGAGCAGTACTTC.

The CDR3 protein is CSFRGSHTQYF. CDR3 DNA sequence: TGCAGCTTTCGCGGGAGCCATACGCAGTATTTT. V is TRBV29-1 and J is TRBJ2-3, with 7 bases lining up with TRBD2. Germline assignment: CDR1 SQVTM and CDR2 ANQGSEA. The length of the CDR3 is 11 residues. After removal of 8 bases from V and 7 bases from J, the junction contained 6 bases not matched to a gene.

V and J are TRBV7-9 and TRBJ1-2; no reliable D call. Germline CDR1 SEHNR, CDR2 FQNEAQ (reference sequence). With 3 bases removed from V and 5 bases from J, the gap between germline ends came to 10 bases. The CDR3 is made up of 13 amino acids. This CDR3 reads CASSFDGVYGYTF. The CDR3 bases are TGTGCCAGCAGCTTTGACGGGGTTTATGGCTACACCTTC. Full variable domain (rest looked up from reference TRBV7-9 and TRBJ1-2): DTGVSQNPRHKITKRGQNVTFRCDPISEHNRLYWYRQTLGQGPEFLTYFQNEAQLEKSRLLSDRFSAERPKGSFSTLEIQRTEQGDSAMYLCASSFDGVYGYTFGSGTRLTVV.

This clonotype has more than one count but fewer than ten. The chain employs TRBV6-6 and TRBJ1-3, with 8 nucleotides matching TRBD1. V trimming: 0 bases; J trimming: 3 bases; junction bases outside the gene matches: 4. Germline assignment: CDR1 MNHNY and CDR2 SVGAGI (reference sequence). This CDR3 spans 16 amino acids. The CDR3: CASSYSKTGDGNTIYF. CDR3 sequence (DNA): TGTGCCAGCAGTTACTCGAAGACAGGGGATGGAAACACCATATATTTT.

This clonotype showed up just a few times. J is TRBJ2-5 and V is TRBV29-1; D is ambiguous. Germline assignment: CDR1 SQVTM and CDR2 ANQGSEA. The V gene lost 3 bases and the J gene lost 3 bases, with 14 bases spanning the gap. The CDR3 totals 14 residues. The CDR3 region has the DNA TGCAGCGTTGAGCCCAGCCTTTCAAAAGAGACCCAGTACTTC. Translated, it gives CSVEPSLSKETQYF.

A single count supports this clonotype. The chain recombines TRBV3-1 with TRBJ1-1; perhaps TRBD1 as D (6 bases). CDR3 length: 14 residues. Germline V CDR1 and CDR2: LGHDT, YNNKEL (reference sequence). V was shortened by 3 bases and J by 3 bases, with 11 bases between the two germline ends. CDR3 sequence (DNA): TGTGCCAGCAGCCAGGAAGGGGGGGACACTGAAGCTTTCTTT. Protein: CASSQEGGDTEAFF.

The chain links TRBV9 to TRBJ1-5; D is perhaps TRBD1 (6 bases). Per the germline V gene, CDR1 is SGDLS and CDR2 is YYNGEE. This CDR3 comprises 15 residues. Trimming took 0 bases from V and 4 from J, leaving 11 bases between them. Here the CDR3 reads CASSVDQGSNQPQHF. The CDR3, as DNA: TGTGCCAGCAGCGTAGATCAGGGGAGTAATCAGCCCCAGCATTTT.

This clonotype showed up just a few times. CDR3 sequence reads: CASSRDGLAGGIGTQYF. The CDR3 DNA reads TGCGCCAGCAGCCGAGACGGACTAGCGGGGGGCATTGGTACGCAGTATTTT. The chain couples TRBV4-3 to TRBJ2-3, with 14 bases aligning to TRBD2. The V gene end was trimmed by 4 bases and the J gene end by 8 bases; junction bases not matched to a gene: 11. CDR3 length: 17 amino acids. Germline V gene sequence: CDR1 LGHNA, CDR2 YSLEER.

This clonotype was detected a few times. The chain is built from TRBV7-2 and TRBJ2-3, with 8 positions matching TRBD1. Germline-derived CDR1 and CDR2 are SGHTA and FQGNSA. The CDR3 spans 17 residues. J was trimmed by 5 bases and V by 4 bases; bases with no gene match: 14. The DNA of the CDR3 is TGTGCCAGCAGCTCAAACCCAGTGGAGGGGACAGGAGATACGCAGTATTTT. It yields the protein CASSSNPVEGTGDTQYF.

The V call is TRBV5-1, the J call TRBJ1-2; D is unclear. The length of the CDR3 is 14 residues. Germline values: CDR1 SGHRS, CDR2 YFSETQ. V lost 2 bases and J lost 0, with 8 bases in between. The CDR3 nucleotides read TGCGCCAGCAGCTTCAACGGAGCTAACTATGGCTACACCTTC. It codes for CASSFNGANYGYTF.

This clonotype was seen at least ten times. This chain joins TRBV6-5 and TRBJ2-5; maybe TRBD1 (6 bases). The germline CDR1 and CDR2 sequences are MNHEY and SVGAGI. V lost 6 bases to trimming and J lost 5 bases, with 10 bases between them. CDR3 length: 12 residues. CDR3 amino acids: CASRNQGETQYF. The CDR3 DNA follows: TGTGCCAGCAGAAATCAGGGGGAGACCCAGTACTTC.

This clonotype was observed a single time. This chain joins TRBV9 and TRBJ2-1; 8 bases fit TRBD1. Germline CDR1 SGDLS, CDR2 YYNGEE. V trimming: 0 bases; J trimming: 7 bases; junction bases outside the gene matches: 9. The CDR3 runs to 16 residues. The CDR3 is CASSVVDRGGGNEQFF. CDR3 in DNA: TGTGCCAGCAGCGTAGTTGACAGGGGAGGAGGGAATGAGCAGTTCTTC.

This chain links TRBV11-2 with TRBJ1-2; TRBD1 matches 7 bases. Trimming removed 6 bases from V and 3 bases from J; junction bases left unmatched: 4. Germline V gene lookup returns CDR1 SGHAT and CDR2 FQNNGV. The CDR3 totals 13 residues. CDR3 amino acids: CASSQGQDYGYTF. CDR3 nucleotide sequence: TGTGCCAGCAGTCAAGGACAGGACTATGGCTACACCTTC.

The chain uses TRBV5-1 and TRBJ2-3; the D is unclear. CDR1 is SGHRS, CDR2 YFSETQ, per germline. Trimming removed 5 bases from V and 0 bases from J, with 10 bases in between. The CDR3 consists of 14 residues. This chain's CDR3 is CASRLVGSTDTQYF. CDR3 sequence (DNA): TGCGCCAGCAGACTCGTCGGAAGCACAGATACGCAGTATTTT. The full variable domain, rest sourced from reference TRBV5-1 and TRBJ2-3, is KAGVTQTPRYLIKTRGQQVTLSCSPISGHRSVSWYQQTPGQGLQFLFEYFSETQRNKGNFPGRFSGRQFSNSRSEMNVSTLELGDSALYLCASRLVGSTDTQYFGPGTRLTVL.

There are a few counts of this clonotype. V is TRBV10-3 and J is TRBJ2-7; 11 bases map to TRBD1. V trimming: 6 bases; J trimming: 4 bases; junction bases outside the gene matches: 5. CDR3 length: 14 amino acids. Germline values: CDR1 ENHRY, CDR2 SYGVKD. CDR3 sequence reads: CAIRADRGLYEQYF. The CDR3 nucleotides read TGTGCCATCAGGGCGGACAGGGGGCTTTACGAGCAGTACTTC.

The DNA for the CDR3 is TGTGCCAGCAGCCTCACTAGCGCCACAGATACGCAGTATTTT. It yields the protein CASSLTSATDTQYF. The chain joins TRBV7-3 to TRBJ2-3; 7 bases line up with TRBD2. The CDR3 is 14 residues long. V was clipped by 5 bases and J by 2 bases; unmatched bases: 4. Germline V lookup: CDR1 SGHTA, CDR2 FQGTGA. The full variable domain, with the rest looked up from reference TRBV7-3 and TRBJ2-3, is GAGVSQTPSNKVTEKGKYVELRCDPISGHTALYWYRQSLGQGPEFLIYFQGTGAADDSGLPNDRFFAVRPEGSVSTLKIQRTERGDSAVYLCASSLTSATDTQYFGPGTRLTVL.